This TCR beta chain stems from a study of regulatory T cells in long-lasting Graves disease. This clonotype came up a few times. What it recognizes is unknown. Findings of the study overall: Accuracy was perhaps lowered by the small sample size. In persistent patients, shared public clonotypes (under 3,000) outnumbered those in new patients (roughly 870).

Sample time point: newly diagnosed GD, antithyroid drugs for less than 3 months. Isolated PBMC RNA provided the starting material for the TCR library. Germline V gene lookup returns CDR1 MDHEN and CDR2 SYDVKM. V lost 8 bases and J lost 0; bases outside the gene matches: 6. This CDR3 contains 14 residues. The authors built TCR beta libraries using iRepertoire HTBI primers and Arm-PCR of CDR3 regions. TCRdb re-derived calls from the multiplex PCR reads in MiXCR, one entry per CDR3 protein. The repertoire includes a few hundred thousand distinct CDR3 sequences, roughly 15% of them detected once, and 23% sits in the top ten. The same sample was also used in a study of T cells in Graves' hyperthyroidism and ophthalmopathy. From that second work: These patients, aged 18 to 65, had recently diagnosed hyperthyroidism lasting under 2 months.

The TCR was taken from a woman between 18 and 29 years old with Graves disease. V is TRBV28 and J is TRBJ2-7; the match to TRBD2 covers 8 bases. This specimen consisted of peripheral blood mononuclear cells (PBMCs), obtained at new diagnosis, from a patient treated with antithyroid drugs. CDR3 in DNA: TGTGCCAGCGGCTTAGCGGGAAACTCCTACGAGCAGTACTTC. It translates to CASGLAGNSYEQYF.